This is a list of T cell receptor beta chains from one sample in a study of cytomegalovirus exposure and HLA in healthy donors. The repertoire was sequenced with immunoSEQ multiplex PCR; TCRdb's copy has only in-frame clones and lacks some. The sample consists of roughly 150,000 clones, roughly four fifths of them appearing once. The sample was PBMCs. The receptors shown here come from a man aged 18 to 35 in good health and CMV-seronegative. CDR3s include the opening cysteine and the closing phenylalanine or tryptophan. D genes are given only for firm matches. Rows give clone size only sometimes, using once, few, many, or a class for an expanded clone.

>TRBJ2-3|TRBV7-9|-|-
TGTGCCAGCAGCTTAAATTTGCGGGTTCAAAACACAGATACGCAGTATTTT
CASSLNLRVQNTDTQYF
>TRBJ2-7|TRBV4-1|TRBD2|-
TGCGCCAGCAGCCAGATGGGGGGGGGAATGTCCTACGAGCAGTACTTC
CASSQMGGGMSYEQYF
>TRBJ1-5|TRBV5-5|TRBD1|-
TGTGCCAGCAGACAGGGACAGGGGGGGAGTTCAGATCAGCCCCAGCATTTT
CASRQGQGGSSDQPQHF
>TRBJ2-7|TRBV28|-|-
TGTGCCAGCAGTTTCACAGATTTATCCTACGAGCAGTACTTC
CASSFTDLSYEQYF
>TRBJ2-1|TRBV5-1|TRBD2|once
TGCGCCAGCAGCACCGGGACTAGCGGGAGGGCCGAGGCGCAGTTCTTC
CASSTGTSGRAEAQFF
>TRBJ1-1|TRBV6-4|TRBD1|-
TGTGCCAGCAGTAGAGACAGGGACAACACTGAAGCTTTCTTT
CASSRDRDNTEAFF
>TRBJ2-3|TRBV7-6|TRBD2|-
TGTGCCAGCAGCCCCGGGACTAGCCCGTCAGATACGCAGTATTTT
CASSPGTSPSDTQYF
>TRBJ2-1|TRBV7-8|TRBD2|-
TGTGCCAGCACGTCAGGAGCGGGAGTTGTAGATGAGCAGTTCTTC
CASTSGAGVVDEQFF
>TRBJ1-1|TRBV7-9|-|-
TGTGCCAGCAGCTTACGTGGGTATGGAGACACTGAAGCTTTCTTT
CASSLRGYGDTEAFF
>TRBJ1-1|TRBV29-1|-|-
TGCAGCGCCAGGCCCTTGAACACTGAAGCTTTCTTT
CSARPLNTEAFF
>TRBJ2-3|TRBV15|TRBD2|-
TGTGCCACCGAGGGGACTAGCGGGAGGGCCCTTACAGATACGCAGTATTTT
CATEGTSGRALTDTQYF
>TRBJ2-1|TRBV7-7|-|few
TGTGCTAGCAGCCCTGGGGGGGCCCAGGTCCCCTTCTCCCTCAATGAGCAGTTCTTC
CASSPGGAQVPFSLNEQFF
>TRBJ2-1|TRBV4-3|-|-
TGCGCCAGCAGCCAAGATAGGTGGAGCAGTGAGCAGTTCTTC
CASSQDRWSSEQFF
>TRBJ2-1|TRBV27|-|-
TGTGCCAGCAGTTTGGGGACTCCCACCTACAATGAGCAGTTCTTC
CASSLGTPTYNEQFF
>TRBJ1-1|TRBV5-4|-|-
TGTGCCAGCAGCCGAGAAAGTTACACTGAAGCTTTCTTT
CASSRESYTEAFF
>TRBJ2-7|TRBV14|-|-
TGTGCCAGCAGCTCAGACAGAGACGAGCAGTACTTC
CASSSDRDEQYF
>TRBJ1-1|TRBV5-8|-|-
TGTGCCAGCAGCTTGAGCTTGGGGCATCTCACTGAAGCTTTCTTT
CASSLSLGHLTEAFF
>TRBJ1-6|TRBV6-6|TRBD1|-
TGTGCCAGCACGGACAGGGATTCGCTCCACTTT
CASTDRDSLHF
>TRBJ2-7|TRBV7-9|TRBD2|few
TGTGCCAGCAGCTTAGGGGGGGGTCGGGCAGATTACGAGCAGTACTTC
CASSLGGGRADYEQYF
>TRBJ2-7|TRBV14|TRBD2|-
TGTGCCAGCAGCCCCCCACCACTAGCGGTACCCTACGAGCAGTACTTC
CASSPPPLAVPYEQYF
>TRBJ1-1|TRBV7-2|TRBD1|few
TGTGCCAGCAGCGCCACGACAGGGGCGGGAAACACTGAAGCTTTCTTT
CASSATTGAGNTEAFF
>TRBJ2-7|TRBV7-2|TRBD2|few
TGTGCCAGCAGCTCCCTCTCTAGCGGGAGGCGGTCCTACGAGCAGTACTTC
CASSSLSSGRRSYEQYF
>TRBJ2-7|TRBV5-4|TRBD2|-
TGTGCCAGCAGCTTGGAGCGGGAGCGGAACGAGCAGTACTTC
CASSLERERNEQYF
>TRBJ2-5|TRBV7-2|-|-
TGTGCCAGCAGCTTCCTACTCCAAGAGACCCAGTACTTC
CASSFLLQETQYF
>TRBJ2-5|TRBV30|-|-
TGTGCCTGGAGTGTCAAACTTTATCTGTACTTC
CAWSVKLYLYF
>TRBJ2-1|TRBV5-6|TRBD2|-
TGTGCCAGCAGCCAAGGACTAGCGGTTGACTACAATGAGCAGTTCTTC
CASSQGLAVDYNEQFF
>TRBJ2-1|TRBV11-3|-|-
TGTGCCAGCAGCTCTAGGGGGGGGGACCTACACAATGAGCAGTTCTTC
CASSSRGGDLHNEQFF
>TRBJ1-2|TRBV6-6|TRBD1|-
TGTGCCAGCAGTCCCGCCAGGGACAGGGGGCAGGGCTACACCTTC
CASSPARDRGQGYTF
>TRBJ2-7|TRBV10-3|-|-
TGTGCCATCAGTGAGCCGAGGACAGACGAGCAGTACTTC
CAISEPRTDEQYF
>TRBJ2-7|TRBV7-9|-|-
TGTGCCAGCAGCGCCAGACTAGCCTACGAGCAGTACTTC
CASSARLAYEQYF
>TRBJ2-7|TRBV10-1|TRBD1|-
TGCGCCAGCAGTGGGGGAGAACTGGGACAGGGATACTACGAGCAGTACTTC
CASSGGELGQGYYEQYF
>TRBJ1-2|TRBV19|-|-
TGTGCCGTCCAACAGGGTAACTATGGCTACACCTTC
CAVQQGNYGYTF
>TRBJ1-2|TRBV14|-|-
TGTGCCAGCAGCCAAGATGGGGCAGAGAACTATGGCTACACCTTC
CASSQDGAENYGYTF
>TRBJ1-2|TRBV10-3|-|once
TGTGCCATCAGTTCAGGGGAGAGATATGGCTACACCTTC
CAISSGERYGYTF